This T cell receptor (beta chain) emerged from a study of human T cells and chemical hapten exposure. Background on the study: The patients, most of them female, presented with alopecia areata, totalis or universalis.

CDR3 length: 15 amino acids. Germline values: CDR1 SGHTA, CDR2 FQGNSA. V gave up 1 base and J gave up 7 bases, with 11 bases separating them. It was the library that attached unique molecular identifiers to individual cDNA molecules. TCRdb reanalysed the RACE reads using MiXCR and keeps one entry per CDR3 protein. The sample has approximately 180,000 distinct CDR3 sequences; roughly 30% are singletons. Time point of the sample: pre-sensitization, week 0. Stated treatment: therapeutic diphenylcyclopropenone sensitization with weekly scalp DPC. Blood collection happened ahead of applying each patch test. This clonotype has only a few counts.

This receptor was taken from a woman aged 30 to 39 with alopecia areata. Some clones in this sample may be carry-over from other donors' samples. The V gene is TRBV7-2, the J gene TRBJ1-6; D is unclear. The source material was whole blood, sampled in connection with sensitization to the hapten diphenylcyclopropenone (DPC). The CDR3 coding sequence is TGTGCCAGCAGCTTAGGTGGCACTGGGAATTCACCCCTCCACTTT. Protein: CASSLGGTGNSPLHF.